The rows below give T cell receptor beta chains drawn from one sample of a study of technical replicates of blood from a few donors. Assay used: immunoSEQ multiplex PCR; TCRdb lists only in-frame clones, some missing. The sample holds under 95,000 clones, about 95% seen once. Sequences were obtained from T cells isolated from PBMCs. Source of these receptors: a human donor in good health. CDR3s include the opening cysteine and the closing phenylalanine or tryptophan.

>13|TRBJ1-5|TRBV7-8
CASSYPWGGPQHF
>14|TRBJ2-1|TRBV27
CASSWDISYNEQFF
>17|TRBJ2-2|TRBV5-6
CASSLPRVAGEIGELFF
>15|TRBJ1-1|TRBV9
CASREGGPQDTEAFF
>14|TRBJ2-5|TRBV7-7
CASSEGRGQETQYF
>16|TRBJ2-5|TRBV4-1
CASSLSQGRDQETQYF
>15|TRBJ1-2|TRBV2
CASSGDRGSFYGYTF
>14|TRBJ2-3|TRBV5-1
CASSLVVYTDTQYF
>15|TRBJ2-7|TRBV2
CASTQGGTGIGEQYF
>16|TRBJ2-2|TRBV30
CAWSVSRGGPPGELFF
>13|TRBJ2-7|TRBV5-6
CASSPPGIYEQYF
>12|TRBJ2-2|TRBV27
CASTGLAGELFF
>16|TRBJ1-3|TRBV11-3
CASSLTGQGGGNTIYF
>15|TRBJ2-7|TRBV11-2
CASRTGLGKSYEQYF
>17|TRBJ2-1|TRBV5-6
CASSLASGVPWGNEQFF
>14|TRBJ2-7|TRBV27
CASSFVGTRHEQYF
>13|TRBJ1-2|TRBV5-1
CASRTEPSNGYTF
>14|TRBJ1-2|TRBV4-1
CASSQVSGNDGYTF
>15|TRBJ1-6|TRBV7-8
CASSTTGQGFSPLHF
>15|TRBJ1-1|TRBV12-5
CASGPRGTTNTEAFF
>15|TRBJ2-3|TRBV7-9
CASSFLQGSTDTQYF
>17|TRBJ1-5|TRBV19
CASSIGDSSYSNQPQHF
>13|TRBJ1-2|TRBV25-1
CASSEYEGWGYTF
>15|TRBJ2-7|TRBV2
CATIQGLAGVKEQYF
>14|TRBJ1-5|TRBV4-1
CASSHQDRNQPQHF
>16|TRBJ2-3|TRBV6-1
CASSGGLAGGADTQYF
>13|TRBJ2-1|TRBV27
CASTTGVYNEQFF
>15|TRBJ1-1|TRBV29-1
CSVEDPLTGRDTAFF
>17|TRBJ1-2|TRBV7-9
CASSLAGEGGAVYGYTF
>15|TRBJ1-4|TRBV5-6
CASSSRDYFHEKLFF
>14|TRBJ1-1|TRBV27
CASSSSSGWTEAFF
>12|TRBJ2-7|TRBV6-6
CASSSRAYEQYF
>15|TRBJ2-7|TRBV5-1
CASSQAGTSRNEQYF
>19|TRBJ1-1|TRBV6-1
CASSETFPTGGRVNTEAFF
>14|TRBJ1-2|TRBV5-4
CASSPGTEPYGYTF
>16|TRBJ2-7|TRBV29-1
CSVPPVWAGDLYEQYF
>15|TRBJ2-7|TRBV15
CATSSRVSTVYEQYF
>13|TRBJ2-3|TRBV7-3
CASSTSRADTQYF
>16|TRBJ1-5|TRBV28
CASSYPGQGKNQPQHF
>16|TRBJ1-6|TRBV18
CASSPLGQRNNSPLHF
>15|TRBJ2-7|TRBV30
CAWRFAGTFSYEQYF
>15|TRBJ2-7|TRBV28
CASSPGHAMSYEQYF
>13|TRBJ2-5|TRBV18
CASSPDSWTTQYF
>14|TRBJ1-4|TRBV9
CASSARGGVGQLFF
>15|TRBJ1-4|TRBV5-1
CASSPQNPRDGKLFF
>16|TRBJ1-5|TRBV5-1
CASSLGAAEGNQPQHF